This TCR beta chain was observed in a study of CD8 T cells in ankylosing spondylitis. TCRdb re-called the 5' RACE reads through MiXCR, storing one row per CDR3 protein. The sample lists some 130,000 distinct CDR3 sequences; just under 7.5% were seen once. At least ten counts were recorded for this clonotype. Germline V CDR1 and CDR2: SGHTA, FQGNSA. Germline trimming cut 5 bases from V and 7 bases from J; bases unmatched to any gene: 13. This CDR3 region has 17 residues. The receptor comes from a female donor with ankylosing spondylitis or in good health (not recorded which). Sequencing used blood, either unsorted or a sorted T cell fraction (not recorded which). This chain uses TRBV7-2 with TRBJ2-2; 10 positions match TRBD1. DNA for the CDR3: TGTGCCAGCAGCCCCCGAGGGTGGGACAGGGGCGGCGGGGAGCTGTTTTTT. Translated: CASSPRGWDRGGGELFF.